This T cell receptor (beta chain) was documented in a study of beta chain features in type 1 diabetes. Findings of the study overall: Shortening of TCRB CDR3s, moderate but significant, appeared in all four CD4+ subsets of Type 1 diabetes patients.

V lost 4 bases and J lost 1, with 16 bases in between. CDR1 and CDR2 from the germline V gene are MNHEY and SVGAGI. The CDR3 runs 16 residues. Expressed TCRB transcripts were sequenced because the isolated RNA had all been reverse transcribed beforehand. Data came from immunoSEQ multiplex PCR; TCRdb stores just in-frame clones and leaves some out. The sample shows 15,000 or so clones, almost 70% of them seen only once. On this clone itself: What it binds is not known.

Sequenced material: Tregs from blood. The TCR comes from a young man with type 1 diabetes. The chain recombines TRBV6-5 with TRBJ1-2, with D maybe TRBD1 (6 bases). This CDR3 reads CASSSLGGRSNYGYTF. The CDR3 bases are TGTGCCAGCAGTTCACTGGGGGGGCGCAGTAACTATGGCTACACCTTC.